This T cell receptor (beta chain) was found in a study of tumor-infiltrating lymphocytes in primary liver carcinoma. For the study at large: Measuring about 4.2 to 10 cm across, the tumors were staged as T1-T3 N0M0.

RNA isolated from unsorted whole blood supplied the blood RNA, with germline DNA also extracted. A primer in the constant region served to generate TCR beta cDNA from approximately 500 ng of total RNA. What produced the TCR beta libraries was three nested multiplex PCR rounds using slightly modified ARM-PCR. TRBV1-TRBV30 forward primers paired with a C-beta reverse primer drove the first two PCR rounds, about 9 cycles each. TCRdb reprocessed the multiplex PCR reads via MiXCR and lists one record per CDR3 protein. The table lists almost 200,000 distinct CDR3 sequences, almost 65% of them singletons, with 7% to 8.5% in the top ten. V shed 0 bases, J shed 3 bases, and the junction held 2 bases outside the gene matches. The CDR3 spans 15 residues. CDR1 and CDR2 from the germline V gene are MNHNS and SASEGT. As concerns this clonotype: The CDR3 carries no conserved terminal phenylalanine or tryptophan, so it likely arises from a read error.

The clonotype was recovered from a woman aged 55-69 years with primary liver carcinoma and hepatitis B virus infection. Sequencing was done on a sample of peripheral blood. This chain links TRBV6-1 with TRBJ2-7; 10 bases line up with TRBD1. CDR3 in DNA: TGTGCCAGCAGTGAAGCCGGGACAGGGGACTACGAGCAGTACTTA. Protein product: CASSEAGTGDYEQYL.